Included here is one T cell receptor beta chain sequence, with context. This sample stems from a study of blood T cell repertoires in COVID-19. Whole-study context: Researchers got acute and convalescent COVID-19 samples from the United States, Italy and Spain.

Germline V gene lookup returns CDR1 LGHDT and CDR2 YNNKEL (reference sequence). Trimming cost V 4 bases and J 6 bases; bases outside gene matches: 6. This CDR3 is 16 amino acids long. Using immunoSEQ multiplex PCR, the repertoire was profiled, and TCRdb retains in-frame clones only, with some absent. The profile shows approximately 270,000 clones, over 75% of them singletons. This sequence originates from a woman in her forties or fifties who had recovered from COVID-19. Sequenced: PBMCs or T cells enriched from blood (not recorded which). The chain has TRBV3-1 (or the pseudogene TRBV3-2) and TRBJ2-7, with 16 bases that match TRBD2. CDR3 protein: CASSRGTSGRAGEQYF. The CDR3 DNA sequence: TGTGCCAGCAGCCGGGGGACTAGCGGGAGGGCCGGCGAGCAGTACTTC.